This record covers a single T cell receptor (beta chain). What it recognizes is unknown. This specimen comes from a study of blood T cells in healthy people across ages. A second roughly 6 to 12 cycle PCR used barcoded and J-beta primers. TCRdb re-analysed the 5' RACE reads in MiXCR, keeping a single row per CDR3 protein. The sample records approximately 600,000 distinct CDR3 sequences, roughly three fifths being singletons. Points from the study as a whole: Changes in expanded clonotypes were possibly confounded, as the CMV status of donors was unknown.

V shed 4 bases, J shed 4 bases, and the junction held 7 bases outside the gene matches. The germline V gene encodes CDR1 SGHNT and CDR2 YYREEE (reference sequence). This CDR3 has 14 residues. This clonotype was sampled from a man in his sixties in good health. Sequenced material: blood. The rearrangement uses TRBV5-4 and TRBJ1-2; TRBD1 matches 7 bases. The CDR3: CASSLQGGTYGYTF. Written as DNA, the CDR3 is TGTGCCAGCAGCCTCCAGGGGGGGACCTATGGCTACACCTTC.